The entry that follows covers one TCR beta chain sequence. These data come from a study of blood T cell repertoires in COVID-19. Study-level information: COVID-19 samples from acute and convalescent phases originated in the United States, Italy and Spain. Sample material is recorded as cDNA or gDNA derived from T cells, B-cell-depleted T cells, or PBMCs.

Original processing methods: For nucleated cells, counts were estimated from reference gene primer amplification. Sequencing used immunoSEQ multiplex PCR; TCRdb keeps in-frame clones, though not all of them. The V and J calls and clone size are taken from that table; D and trimming were inferred from the DNA. The sample contains under 120,000 clones, roughly 85% of which appear only once. The sequence came from a human donor in a cohort sampled during active COVID-19. Sequencing was done on a sample of peripheral blood.

The CDR3 sequence is CSVENGGANNEQFF. CDR3 sequence (DNA): TGCAGCGTTGAAAACGGGGGGGCCAACAATGAGCAGTTCTTC. The rearrangement links TRBV29-1 to TRBJ2-1; TRBD2 agrees at 8 bases. From germline, CDR1 is SQVTM and CDR2 ANQGSEA. The CDR3 runs to 14 residues. J lost 5 bases, V lost 2 bases, and 5 bases had no gene match.